The sequence of this TCR beta chain was determined in a study of T cells in tumors after PD-1 blockade. Study-level background: Either cemiplimab 350 mg every 2 weeks or pembrolizumab 200 mg every 3 weeks was given. Peripheral blood samples averaged approximately 33,000 unique clonotypes and about 110,000 templates. Study-wide findings and caveats: Blood contained about 45% of the tumor's TCR clonotypes.

For this clone: Its matching antigen is unknown.

The assay was immunoSEQ multiplex PCR, and TCRdb's table has in-frame clones only and misses some. The sample lists about 63,000 clones, roughly 70% occurring once. The CDR3 length is 16 residues. CDR1 and CDR2 (germline): SGHRS, YFSETQ. V shed 2 bases and J shed 0 bases, with 14 bases lying between them. The sequences come from PBMCs, collected after anti-PD-1 treatment. This chain joins TRBV5-1 and TRBJ1-1; no reliable D call. This receptor was taken from a human donor with basal cell carcinoma. CDR3 residues: CASSFGLLPMNTEAFF. CDR3 nucleotides: TGCGCCAGCAGCTTCGGTTTACTACCAATGAACACTGAAGCTTTCTTT.